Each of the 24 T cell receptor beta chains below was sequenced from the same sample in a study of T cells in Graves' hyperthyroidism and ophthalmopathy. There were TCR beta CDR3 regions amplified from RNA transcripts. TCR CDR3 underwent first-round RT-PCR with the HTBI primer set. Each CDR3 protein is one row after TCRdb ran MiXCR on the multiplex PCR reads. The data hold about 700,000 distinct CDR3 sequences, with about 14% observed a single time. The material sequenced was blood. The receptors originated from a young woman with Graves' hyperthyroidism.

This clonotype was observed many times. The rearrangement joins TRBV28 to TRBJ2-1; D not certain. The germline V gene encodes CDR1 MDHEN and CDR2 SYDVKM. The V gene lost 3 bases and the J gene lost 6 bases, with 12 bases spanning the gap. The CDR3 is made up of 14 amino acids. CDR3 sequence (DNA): TGTGCCAGCAGTTTGAGAATAGTACGCAATGAGCAGTTCTTC. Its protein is CASSLRIVRNEQFF.

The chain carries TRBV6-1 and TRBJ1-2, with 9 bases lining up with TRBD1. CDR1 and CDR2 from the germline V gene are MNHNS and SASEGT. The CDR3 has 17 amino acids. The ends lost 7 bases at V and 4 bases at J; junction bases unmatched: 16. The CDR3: CASTIDSGTGTSYGYTF. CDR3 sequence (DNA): TGTGCCAGCACCATCGACTCCGGGACAGGGACTTCCTATGGCTACACCTTC.

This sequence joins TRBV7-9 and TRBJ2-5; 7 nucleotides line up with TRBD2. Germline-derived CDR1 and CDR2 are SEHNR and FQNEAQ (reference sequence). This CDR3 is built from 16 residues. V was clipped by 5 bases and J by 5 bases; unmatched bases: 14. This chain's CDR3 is CASSPGGQGRWETQYF. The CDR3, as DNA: TGTGCCAGCAGCCCGGGGGGTCAAGGTCGATGGGAGACCCAGTACTTC.

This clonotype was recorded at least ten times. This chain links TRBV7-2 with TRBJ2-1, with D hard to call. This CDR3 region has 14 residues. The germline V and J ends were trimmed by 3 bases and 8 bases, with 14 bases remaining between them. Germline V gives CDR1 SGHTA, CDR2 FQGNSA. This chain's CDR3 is CASSLRLEIHEQFF. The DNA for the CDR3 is TGTGCCAGCAGCTTGCGGCTAGAGATACATGAGCAGTTCTTC.

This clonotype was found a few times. CDR3 sequence (DNA): TGTGCCAGTAGTATATGGGACAGGGCCGGTGCCGGGGAGCTGTTTTTT. Its protein is CASSIWDRAGAGELFF. This chain connects TRBV19 to TRBJ2-2, with TRBD1 matching 9 bases. The CDR3 is 16 residues long. The junction had 7 bases not matched to a gene; V was cut back by 2 bases and J by 6 bases. Looked up from germline, CDR1 is LNHDA and CDR2 is SQIVND (reference sequence).

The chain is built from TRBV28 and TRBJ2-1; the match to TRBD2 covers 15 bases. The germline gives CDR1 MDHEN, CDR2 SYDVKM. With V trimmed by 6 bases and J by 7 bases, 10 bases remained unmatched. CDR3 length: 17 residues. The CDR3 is CASSWTSGRAWGNEQFF. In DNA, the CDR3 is TGTGCCAGCAGCTGGACTAGCGGGAGGGCCTGGGGAAATGAGCAGTTCTTC.

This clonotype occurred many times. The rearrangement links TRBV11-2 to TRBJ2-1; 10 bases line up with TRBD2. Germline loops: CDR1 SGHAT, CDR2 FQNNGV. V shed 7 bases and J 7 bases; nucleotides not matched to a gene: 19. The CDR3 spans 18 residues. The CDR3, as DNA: TGTGCCAGCACCGGTGCCCTTGTGCTAGCGGGAGTCTTTAATGAGCAGTTCTTC. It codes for CASTGALVLAGVFNEQFF.

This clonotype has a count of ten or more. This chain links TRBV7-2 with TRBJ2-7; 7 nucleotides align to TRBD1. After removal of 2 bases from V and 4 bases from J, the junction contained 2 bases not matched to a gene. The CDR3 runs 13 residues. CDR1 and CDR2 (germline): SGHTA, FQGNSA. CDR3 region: CASSLNRGYEQYF. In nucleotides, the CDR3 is TGTGCCAGCAGCTTAAACAGGGGTTACGAGCAGTACTTC.

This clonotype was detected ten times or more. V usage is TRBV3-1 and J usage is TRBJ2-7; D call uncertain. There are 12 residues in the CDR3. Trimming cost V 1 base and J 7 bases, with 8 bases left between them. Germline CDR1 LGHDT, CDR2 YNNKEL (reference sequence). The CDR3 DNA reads TGTGCCAGCAGCCAAGGGGCGTGGGAGCAGTACTTC. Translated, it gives CASSQGAWEQYF.

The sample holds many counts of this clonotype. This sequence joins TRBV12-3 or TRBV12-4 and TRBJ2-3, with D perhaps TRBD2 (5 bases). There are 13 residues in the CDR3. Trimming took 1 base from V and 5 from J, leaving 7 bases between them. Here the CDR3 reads CASSLDEGDTQYF. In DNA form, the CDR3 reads TGTGCCAGCAGTTTAGACGAGGGAGATACGCAGTATTTT.

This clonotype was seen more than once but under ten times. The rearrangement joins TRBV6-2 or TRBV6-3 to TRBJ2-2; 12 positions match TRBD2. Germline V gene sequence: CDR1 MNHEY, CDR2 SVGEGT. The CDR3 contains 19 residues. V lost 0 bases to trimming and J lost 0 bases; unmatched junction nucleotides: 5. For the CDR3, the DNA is TGTGCCAGCAGTTACTCGCGGCTAGCGGGAGGGGCGAACACCGGGGAGCTGTTTTTT. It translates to CASSYSRLAGGANTGELFF.

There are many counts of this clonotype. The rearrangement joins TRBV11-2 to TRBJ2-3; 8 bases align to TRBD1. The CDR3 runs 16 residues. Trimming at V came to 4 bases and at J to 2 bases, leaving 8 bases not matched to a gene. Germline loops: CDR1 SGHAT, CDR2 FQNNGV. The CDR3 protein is CASSSTYRGDTDTQYF. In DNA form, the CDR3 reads TGTGCCAGCAGCTCGACCTACAGGGGGGACACAGATACGCAGTATTTT.

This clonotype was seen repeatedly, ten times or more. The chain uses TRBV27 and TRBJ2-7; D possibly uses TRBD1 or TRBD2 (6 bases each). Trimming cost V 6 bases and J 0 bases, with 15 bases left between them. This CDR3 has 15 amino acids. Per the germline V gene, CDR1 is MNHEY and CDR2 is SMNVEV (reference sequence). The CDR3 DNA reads TGTGCCAGCAGGATTAAGGGGGGAAACTCCTACGAGCAGTACTTC. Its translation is CASRIKGGNSYEQYF.

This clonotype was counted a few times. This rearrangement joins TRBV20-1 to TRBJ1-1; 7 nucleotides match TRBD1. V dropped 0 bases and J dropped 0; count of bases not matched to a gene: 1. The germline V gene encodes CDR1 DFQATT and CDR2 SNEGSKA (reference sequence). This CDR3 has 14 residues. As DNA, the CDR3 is TGCAGTGCTAGAGATGGGACAGTGAACACTGAAGCTTTCTTT. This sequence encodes CSARDGTVNTEAFF.

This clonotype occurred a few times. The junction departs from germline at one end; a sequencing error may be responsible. The CDR3 sequence is CASSEALMFGLAGYREIQYF. The CDR3 nucleotides read TGTGCCAGCAGTGAAGCGCTCATGTTCGGACTAGCGGGATATAGAGAGATCCAGTACTTC. The chain employs TRBV6-1 and TRBJ2-5; 12 nucleotides match TRBD2. Germline V lookup: CDR1 MNHNS, CDR2 SASEGT. CDR3 size: 20 residues.

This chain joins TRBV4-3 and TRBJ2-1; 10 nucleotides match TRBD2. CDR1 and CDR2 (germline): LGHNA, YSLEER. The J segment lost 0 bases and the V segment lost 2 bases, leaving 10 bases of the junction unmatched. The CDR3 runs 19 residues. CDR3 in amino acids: CASSQRLAGDPISYNEQFF. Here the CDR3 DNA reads TGCGCCAGCAGCCAACGACTAGCGGGTGACCCCATCTCCTACAATGAGCAGTTCTTC.

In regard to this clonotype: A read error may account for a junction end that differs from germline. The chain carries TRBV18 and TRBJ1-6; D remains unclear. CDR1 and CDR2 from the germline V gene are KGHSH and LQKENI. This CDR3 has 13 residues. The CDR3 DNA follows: TGTGCCAGCGCACCAAAGGCAGAGAGGCCCCTCCACTTT. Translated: CASAPKAERPLHF. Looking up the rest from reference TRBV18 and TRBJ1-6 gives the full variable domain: NAGVMQNPRHLVRRRGQEARLRCSPMKGHSHVYWYRQLPEEGLKFMVYLQKENIIDESGMPKERFSAEFPKEGPSILRIQQVVRGDSAAYFCASAPKAERPLHFGNGTRLTVT.

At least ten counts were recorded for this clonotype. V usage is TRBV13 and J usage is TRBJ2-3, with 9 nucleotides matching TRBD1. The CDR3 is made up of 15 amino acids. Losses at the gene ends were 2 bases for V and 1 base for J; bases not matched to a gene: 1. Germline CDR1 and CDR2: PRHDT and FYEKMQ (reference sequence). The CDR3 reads CASSLRTGGTDTQYF. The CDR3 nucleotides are TGTGCCAGCAGCTTACGGACAGGGGGCACAGATACGCAGTATTTT.

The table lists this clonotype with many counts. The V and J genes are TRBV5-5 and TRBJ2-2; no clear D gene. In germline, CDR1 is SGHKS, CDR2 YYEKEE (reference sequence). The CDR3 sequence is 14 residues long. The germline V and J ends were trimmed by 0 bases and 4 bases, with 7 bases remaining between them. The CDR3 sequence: CASSLAGLTGELFF. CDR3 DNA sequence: TGTGCCAGCAGCTTGGCCGGCCTCACCGGGGAGCTGTTTTTT.

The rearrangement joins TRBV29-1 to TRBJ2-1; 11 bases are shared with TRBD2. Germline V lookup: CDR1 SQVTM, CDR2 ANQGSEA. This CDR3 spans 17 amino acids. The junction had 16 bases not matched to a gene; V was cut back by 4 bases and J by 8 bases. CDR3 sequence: CSVVGTLRASGRYEQFF. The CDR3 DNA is TGCAGCGTTGTGGGGACCCTAAGGGCTAGCGGGAGGTATGAGCAGTTCTTC.

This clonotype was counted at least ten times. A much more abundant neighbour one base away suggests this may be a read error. The CDR3 coding sequence is TGTGCCAGCACCGCGAACACTGAAGCTTTCTTT. It translates to CASTANTEAFF. The rearrangement links TRBV28 to TRBJ1-1; D call uncertain. Trimming took off 7 bases at V and 1 base at J, with 4 bases between the two ends. Germline lookup yields CDR1 MDHEN and CDR2 SYDVKM. The CDR3 loop spans 11 amino acids.

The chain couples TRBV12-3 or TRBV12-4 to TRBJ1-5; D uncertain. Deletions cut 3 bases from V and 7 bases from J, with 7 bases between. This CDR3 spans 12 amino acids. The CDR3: CASSLIGQPQHF. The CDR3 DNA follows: TGTGCCAGCAGTTTGATAGGGCAGCCCCAGCATTTT.

The CDR3, as DNA: TGTGCCAGCAGTTACTCTCGACTTTCTGAAGCTTTCTTT. Its protein is CASSYSRLSEAFF. The chain combines TRBV6-5 with TRBJ1-1; unclear D gene. The germline V gene has CDR1 MNHEY and CDR2 SVGAGI. CDR3 length: 13 amino acids. Trimming removed 0 bases from V and 6 bases from J, with 8 bases in between.

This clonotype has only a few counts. CDR3 nucleotide sequence: TGTGCCAGCAGCGCCTACAGGGGCATCGACTATGGCTACACCTTC. This translates into CASSAYRGIDYGYTF. The chain uses TRBV7-2 and TRBJ1-2; 7 bases match TRBD1. The CDR3 covers 15 residues. Trimming took 5 bases from V and 3 from J; bases not matched to a gene: 9. CDR1 and CDR2 (germline): SGHTA, FQGNSA. Full variable domain (rest looked up from reference TRBV7-2 and TRBJ1-2): GAGVSQSPSNKVTEKGKDVELRCDPISGHTALYWYRQSLGQGLEFLIYFQGNSAPDKSGLPSDRFSAERTGGSVSTLTIQRTQQEDSAVYLCASSAYRGIDYGYTFGSGTRLTVV.